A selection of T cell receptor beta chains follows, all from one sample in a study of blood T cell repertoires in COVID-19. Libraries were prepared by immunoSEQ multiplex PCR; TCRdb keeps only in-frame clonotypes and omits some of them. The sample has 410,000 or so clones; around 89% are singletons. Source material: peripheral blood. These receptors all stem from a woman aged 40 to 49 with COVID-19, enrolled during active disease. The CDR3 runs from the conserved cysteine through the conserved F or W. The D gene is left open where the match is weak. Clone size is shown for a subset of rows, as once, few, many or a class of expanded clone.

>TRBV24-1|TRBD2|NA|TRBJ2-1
CATSDPLGTSGGRSYNEQFF
TGTGCCACCAGTGATCCCCTAGGGACTAGCGGGGGGCGCTCCTACAATGAGCAGTTCTTC
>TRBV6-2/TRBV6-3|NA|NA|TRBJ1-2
CASSYWAESYTF
TGTGCCAGCAGTTACTGGGCAGAGAGCTACACCTTC
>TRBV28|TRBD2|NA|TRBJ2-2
CASSPVGTSGRVWTGELFF
TGTGCCAGCAGTCCCGTAGGGACTAGCGGGAGAGTATGGACCGGGGAGCTGTTTTTT
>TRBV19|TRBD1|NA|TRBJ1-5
CASSTSGQVWGNQPQHF
TGTGCCAGTAGTACCTCCGGACAGGTATGGGGCAATCAGCCCCAGCATTTT
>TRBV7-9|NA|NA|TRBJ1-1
CASSMTRETEAFF
TGTGCCAGCAGCATGACCAGGGAAACTGAAGCTTTCTTT
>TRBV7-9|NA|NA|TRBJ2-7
CASSPDKAYEQYF
TGTGCCAGCAGCCCGGACAAAGCCTACGAGCAGTACTTC
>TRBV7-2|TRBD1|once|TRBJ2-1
CASSLTGGLDEQFF
TGTGCCAGCAGCCTGACAGGGGGCCTCGATGAGCAGTTCTTC
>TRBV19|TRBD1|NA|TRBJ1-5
CASRRTGINQPQHF
TGTGCCAGTAGGAGGACAGGGATAAATCAGCCCCAGCATTTT
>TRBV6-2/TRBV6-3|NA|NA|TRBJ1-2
CASSQDRTSGGYTF
TGTGCCAGCAGTCAAGACAGAACTTCAGGAGGCTACACCTTC
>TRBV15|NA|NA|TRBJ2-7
CATSREAGSYEQYF
TGTGCCACCAGCAGAGAGGCGGGTAGCTACGAGCAGTACTTC
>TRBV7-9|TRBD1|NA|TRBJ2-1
CASSLDQGASYNEQFF
TGTGCCAGCAGCTTAGACCAGGGGGCGAGTTACAATGAGCAGTTCTTC
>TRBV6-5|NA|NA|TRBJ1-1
CASSYDEPGHRNF
TGTGCCAGCAGTTACGATGAACCGGGACACCGAAACTTT
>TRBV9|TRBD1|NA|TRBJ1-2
CASSASLGQRYGYTF
TGTGCCAGCAGCGCTAGTCTGGGACAGCGCTATGGCTACACCTTC
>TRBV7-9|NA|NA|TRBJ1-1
CASSSTNTEAFF
TGTGCCAGCAGCTCTACGAACACTGAAGCTTTCTTT
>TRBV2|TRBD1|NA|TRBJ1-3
CASSAGQGAGNTIYF
TGTGCCAGCAGTGCCGGACAGGGAGCTGGAAACACCATATATTTT
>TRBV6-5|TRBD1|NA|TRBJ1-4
CASSYRGPTNEKLFF
TGTGCCAGCAGTTACAGGGGGCCGACTAATGAAAAACTGTTTTTT
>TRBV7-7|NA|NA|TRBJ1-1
CASSLAGAVEAFF
TGTGCTAGCAGCTTAGCGGGGGCAGTTGAAGCTTTCTTT
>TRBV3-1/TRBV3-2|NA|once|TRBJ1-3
CASSQKQAHSGNTIYF
TGTGCCAGCAGCCAAAAACAGGCCCACTCTGGAAACACCATATATTTT
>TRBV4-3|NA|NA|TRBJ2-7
CASSQDAAGTPYEQYF
TGCGCCAGCAGCCAAGATGCGGCAGGGACACCCTACGAGCAGTACTTC
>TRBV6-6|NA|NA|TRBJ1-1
CASSYSNRALNTEAFF
TGTGCCAGCAGTTACTCGAACAGGGCCCTGAACACTGAAGCTTTCTTT
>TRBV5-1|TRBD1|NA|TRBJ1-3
CASSLDGRGTGNTIYF
TGCGCCAGCAGCTTGGACGGCAGGGGGACTGGAAACACCATATATTTT
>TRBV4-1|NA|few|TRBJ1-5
CASSQVEQGSNQPQHF
TGCGCCAGCAGCCAAGTGGAACAGGGAAGCAATCAGCCCCAGCATTTT
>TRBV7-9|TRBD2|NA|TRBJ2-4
CASSPRSGGAWNIQYF
TGTGCCAGCAGCCCAAGGAGCGGGGGGGCCTGGAACATTCAGTACTTC
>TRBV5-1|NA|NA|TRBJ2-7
CASSLGRGRPYEQYF
TGCGCCAGCAGCCTCGGTCGGGGTCGTCCCTACGAGCAGTACTTC
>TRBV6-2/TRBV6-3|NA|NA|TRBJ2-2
CASSYTLRGRNTGELFF
TGTGCCAGCAGTTATACCTTGAGGGGGAGGAACACCGGGGAGCTGTTTTTT
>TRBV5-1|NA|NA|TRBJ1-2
CASSSGTSRYSNYGYTF
TGCGCCAGCAGCTCCGGGACATCACGCTATTCTAACTATGGCTACACCTTC
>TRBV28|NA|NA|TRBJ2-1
CASSLIVTGINEQFF
TGTGCCAGCAGTTTAATAGTGACGGGGATCAATGAGCAGTTCTTC
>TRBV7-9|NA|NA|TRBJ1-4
CASSLLTGEKLFF
TGTGCCAGCAGCTTATTAACAGGGGAAAAACTGTTTTTT
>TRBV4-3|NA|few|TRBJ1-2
CASSQEFTGRGYTF
TGCGCCAGCAGCCAAGAGTTCACAGGGCGAGGCTACACCTTC
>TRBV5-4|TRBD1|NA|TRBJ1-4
CASSSGTGIEKLFF
TGTGCCAGCAGCTCCGGGACAGGGATCGAAAAACTGTTTTTT
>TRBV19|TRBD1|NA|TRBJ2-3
CASKDRHNGDTQYF
TGTGCCAGTAAGGACAGGCATAACGGAGATACGCAGTATTTT
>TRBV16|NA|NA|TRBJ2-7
CASSGGGSYEQYF
TGTGCCAGCAGCGGAGGGGGCAGTTACGAGCAGTACTTC
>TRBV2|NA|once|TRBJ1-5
CASSERDSKSHF
TGTGCCAGCAGTGAAAGGGACTCAAAGAGCCATTTT
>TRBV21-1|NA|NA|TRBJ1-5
CASSKMGTGPSLPQHF
TGTGCCAGCAGCAAAATGGGGACAGGGCCTTCGCTGCCCCAGCATTTT
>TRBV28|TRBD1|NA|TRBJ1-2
CASSPQDRALLDYGYTF
TGTGCCAGCAGTCCACAGGACAGGGCTCTCCTCGACTATGGCTACACCTTC
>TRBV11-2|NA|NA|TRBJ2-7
CASSLLLVREQYF
TGTGCCAGCAGCTTATTGCTTGTCCGGGAGCAGTACTTC
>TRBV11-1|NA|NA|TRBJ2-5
CASSFFSSAQYF
TGTGCCAGCAGCTTCTTTTCTTCGGCCCAGTACTTC
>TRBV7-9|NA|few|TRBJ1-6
CASSTTRGVNSPLHF
TGTGCCAGCAGCACCACGCGGGGGGTTAACTCACCCCTCCACTTT
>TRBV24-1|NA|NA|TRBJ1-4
CATSESSNEKLFF
TGTGCCACCAGTGAATCCTCTAATGAAAAACTGTTTTTT
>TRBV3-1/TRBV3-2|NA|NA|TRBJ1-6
CASSRDLNSPLHF
TGTGCCAGCAGCCGAGACTTAAATTCACCCCTCCACTTT
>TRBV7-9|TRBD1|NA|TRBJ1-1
CASSLGLRTGTANTEAFF
TGTGCCAGCAGCTTAGGTTTACGAACCGGGACAGCGAACACTGAAGCTTTCTTT